This T cell receptor beta chain was obtained from a study of cytomegalovirus exposure and HLA in healthy donors. General study points: Compared with the roughly 700-donor mean, an Asian-associated ancestry cluster reportedly had fewer N-insertions, according to a later analysis. Later work showed greater clonal expansion in HLA-associated TCR beta chains than in equally common others.

This CDR3 contains 13 residues. J gave up 10 bases and V 6 bases, and 9 bases lay outside the gene matches. Per germline, CDR1 MNHEY and CDR2 SMNVEV (reference sequence). This clone was picked up a small number of times. Its antigen is undetermined. Vbeta (60) and Jbeta (13) primers were used in the PCR. Only in-frame clones appear in the TCRdb table, and some are missing; sequencing was by immunoSEQ multiplex PCR. The table has around 93,000 clones, roughly 80% seen once. Sequencing was carried out using PBMCs. The receptor comes from a man aged 25 to 45 in good health and CMV-seropositive. The rearrangement joins TRBV27 to TRBJ2-1, with 7 bases lining up with TRBD1. CDR3 DNA sequence: TGTGCCAGCAGCTCTCACAGGGGCGGCGAGCAGTTCTTC. It specifies CASSSHRGGEQFF.